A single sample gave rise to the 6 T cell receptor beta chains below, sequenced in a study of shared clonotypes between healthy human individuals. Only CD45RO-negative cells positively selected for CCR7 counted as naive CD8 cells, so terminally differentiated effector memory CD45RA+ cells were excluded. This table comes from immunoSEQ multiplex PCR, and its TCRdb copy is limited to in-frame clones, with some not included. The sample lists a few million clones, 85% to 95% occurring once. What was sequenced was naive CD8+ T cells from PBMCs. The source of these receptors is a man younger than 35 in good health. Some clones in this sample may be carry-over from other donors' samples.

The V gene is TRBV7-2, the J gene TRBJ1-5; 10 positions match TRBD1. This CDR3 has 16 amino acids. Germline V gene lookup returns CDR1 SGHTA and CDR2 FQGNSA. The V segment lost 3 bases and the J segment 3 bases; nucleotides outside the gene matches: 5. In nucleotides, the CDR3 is TGTGCCAGCAGCTTCATGGGACAGGGGCTCAATCAGCCCCAGCATTTT. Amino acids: CASSFMGQGLNQPQHF.

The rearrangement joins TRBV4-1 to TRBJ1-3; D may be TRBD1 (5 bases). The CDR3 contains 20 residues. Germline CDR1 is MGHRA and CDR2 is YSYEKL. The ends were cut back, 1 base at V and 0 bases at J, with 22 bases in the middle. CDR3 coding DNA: TGCGCCAGCAGCCAAGGGGTTGTAGTGGGAGGGGTCCTCTCTGGAAACACCATATATTTT. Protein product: CASSQGVVVGGVLSGNTIYF.

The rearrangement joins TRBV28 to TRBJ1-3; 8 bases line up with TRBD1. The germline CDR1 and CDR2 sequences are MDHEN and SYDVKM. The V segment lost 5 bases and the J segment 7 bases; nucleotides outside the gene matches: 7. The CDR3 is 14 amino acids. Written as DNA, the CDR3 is TGTGCCAGCAGTACGCGGACAGGGAGGAACACCATATATTTT. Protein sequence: CASSTRTGRNTIYF. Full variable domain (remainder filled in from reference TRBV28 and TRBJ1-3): DVKVTQSSRYLVKRTGEKVFLECVQDMDHENMFWYRQDPGLGLRLIYFSYDVKMKEKGDIPEGYSVSREKKERFSLILESASTNQTSMYLCASSTRTGRNTIYFGEGSWLTVV.

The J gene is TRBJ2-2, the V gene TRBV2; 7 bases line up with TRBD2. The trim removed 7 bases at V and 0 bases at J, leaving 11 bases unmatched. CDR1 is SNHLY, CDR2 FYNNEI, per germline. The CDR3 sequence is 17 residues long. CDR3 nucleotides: TGTGCCAGCACGGCTAGCGGCACGTTCGCGAACACCGGGGAGCTGTTTTTT. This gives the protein CASTASGTFANTGELFF.

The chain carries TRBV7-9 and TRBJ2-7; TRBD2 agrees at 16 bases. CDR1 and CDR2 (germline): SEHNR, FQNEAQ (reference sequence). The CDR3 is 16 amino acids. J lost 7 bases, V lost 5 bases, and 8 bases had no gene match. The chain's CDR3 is CASSRGTSGRVGEQYF. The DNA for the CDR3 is TGTGCCAGCAGCAGGGGGACTAGCGGGAGGGTTGGGGAGCAGTACTTC.

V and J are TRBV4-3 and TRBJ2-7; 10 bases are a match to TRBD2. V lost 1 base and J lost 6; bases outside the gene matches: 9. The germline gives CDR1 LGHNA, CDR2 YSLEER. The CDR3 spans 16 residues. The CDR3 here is CASSQGASGRSREQYF. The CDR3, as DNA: TGCGCCAGCAGCCAAGGGGCTAGCGGGAGATCGCGCGAGCAGTACTTC.